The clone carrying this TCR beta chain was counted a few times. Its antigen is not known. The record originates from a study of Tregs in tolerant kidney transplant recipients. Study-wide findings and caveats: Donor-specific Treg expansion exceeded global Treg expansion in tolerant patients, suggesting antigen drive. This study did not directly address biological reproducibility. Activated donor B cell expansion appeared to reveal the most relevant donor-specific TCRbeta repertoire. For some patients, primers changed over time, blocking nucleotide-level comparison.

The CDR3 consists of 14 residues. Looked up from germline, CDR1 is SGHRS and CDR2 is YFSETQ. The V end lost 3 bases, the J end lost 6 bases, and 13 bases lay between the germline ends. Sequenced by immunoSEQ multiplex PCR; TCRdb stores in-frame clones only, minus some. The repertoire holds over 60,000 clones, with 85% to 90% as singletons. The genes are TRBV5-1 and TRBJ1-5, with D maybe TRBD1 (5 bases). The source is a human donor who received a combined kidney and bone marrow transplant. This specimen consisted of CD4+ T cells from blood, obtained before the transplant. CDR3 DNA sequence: TGCGCCAGCAGCTCTACGGGGGTCGGTCAGCCCCAGCATTTT. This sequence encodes CASSSTGVGQPQHF.